Shown below are 17 T cell receptor beta chains from a single sample sequenced in a study of blood T cell repertoires in COVID-19. Only in-frame clones appear in the TCRdb table, and some are missing; sequencing was by immunoSEQ multiplex PCR. The repertoire holds 200,000 to 300,000 clones, with around 90% as singletons. The specimen was peripheral blood. The source of these receptors is a man younger than 45 with COVID-19, enrolled during active disease.

The chain links TRBV7-6 to TRBJ1-2; D ambiguous. Trimming took 7 bases from V and 5 from J, leaving 23 bases between them. Looked up from germline, CDR1 is SGHVS and CDR2 is FNYEAQ. This CDR3 has 16 residues. CDR3: CASMGGPFTPRYGYTF. The CDR3 bases are TGTGCCAGCATGGGAGGACCCTTTACTCCCCGTTATGGCTACACCTTC.

V and J are TRBV5-1 and TRBJ2-2; 7 bases agree with TRBD1. The CDR3 is made up of 17 amino acids. The J segment lost 4 bases and the V segment lost 3 bases, leaving 12 bases of the junction unmatched. Germline-derived CDR1 and CDR2 are SGHRS and YFSETQ. The CDR3 loop reads CASSSYKEQGITGELFF. The CDR3 bases are TGCGCCAGCAGCTCCTACAAGGAACAGGGGATCACCGGGGAGCTGTTTTTT.

V gene TRBV9 combines with J gene TRBJ2-1; 8 nucleotides match TRBD2. The CDR3 is 14 amino acids. J gave up 7 bases and V 4 bases, and 7 bases lay outside the gene matches. Germline V gene data show CDR1 as SGDLS and CDR2 as YYNGEE. The CDR3 DNA sequence: TGTGCCAGCAGCTCCGGGACTAGAGGGAATGAGCAGTTCTTC. Its translation is CASSSGTRGNEQFF.

This chain links TRBV6-5 with TRBJ1-2; D might be TRBD1 (6 bases). CDR1 and CDR2 (germline): MNHEY, SVGAGI. The V gene lost 8 bases and the J gene lost 4 bases, with 20 bases spanning the gap. There are 15 residues in the CDR3. Here the CDR3 reads CASVATGGDIYGYTF. Here the CDR3 DNA reads TGTGCCAGCGTGGCGACAGGTGGGGACATCTATGGCTACACCTTC.

CDR3 bases: TGTGCCAGCAGCCCGGGAGGCGCGGGGGGAAACACCGGGGAGCTGTTTTTT. This sequence encodes CASSPGGAGGNTGELFF. The chain uses TRBV5-4 and TRBJ2-2; 8 bases map to TRBD2. V lost 4 bases and J lost 2; bases outside the gene matches: 10. CDR3 length: 17 amino acids. The germline V gene encodes CDR1 SGHNT and CDR2 YYREEE (reference sequence).

The chain has TRBV3-1 (or the pseudogene TRBV3-2) and TRBJ1-6; D remains ambiguous. The germline CDR1 and CDR2 sequences are LGHDT and YNNKEL (reference sequence). CDR3 length: 16 amino acids. Trimming removed 1 base from V and 0 bases from J, with 7 bases in between. Here the CDR3 reads CASSQGSSSYNSPLHF. Here the CDR3 DNA reads TGTGCCAGCAGCCAAGGCTCCAGCTCCTATAATTCACCCCTCCACTTT.

This chain links TRBV5-1 with TRBJ1-2; no clear D gene. The germline V and J ends were trimmed by 5 bases and 5 bases, with 13 bases remaining between them. This CDR3 comprises 13 residues. The germline V gene encodes CDR1 SGHRS and CDR2 YFSETQ. The CDR3 nucleotides read TGCGCCAGCAGTACGGGAGAGGAGTATGGCTACACCTTC. This encodes CASSTGEEYGYTF.

The table lists this clone with a few counts. The chain uses TRBV5-6 and TRBJ1-3; TRBD1 matches at 7 bases. The trim removed 2 bases at V and 0 bases at J, leaving 11 bases unmatched. This CDR3 is 18 amino acids long. CDR1 is SGHDT, CDR2 YYEEEE, per germline. Here the CDR3 DNA reads TGTGCCAGCAGCTTAACAGGGGACGCCGATCTCTCTGGAAACACCATATATTTT. The encoded protein is CASSLTGDADLSGNTIYF.

This chain links TRBV5-1 with TRBJ1-1; 8 bases align to TRBD1. The CDR3 has 17 amino acids. Per the germline V gene, CDR1 is SGHRS and CDR2 is YFSETQ. Trimming cost V 4 bases and J 2 bases; bases outside gene matches: 13. CDR3 in amino acids: CASSVNRQGRFNTEAFF. The CDR3 coding sequence is TGCGCCAGCAGCGTAAATAGACAGGGGCGATTTAACACTGAAGCTTTCTTT.

The chain links TRBV6-5 to TRBJ2-1, with 9 bases matching TRBD2. V gave up 2 bases and J gave up 9 bases; unmatched junction bases: 11. Germline V gene lookup returns CDR1 MNHEY and CDR2 SVGAGI. The CDR3 has 16 amino acids. CDR3 sequence reads: CASSYASGAGGIEQFF. The CDR3 nucleotides read TGTGCCAGCAGTTACGCCTCGGGGGCGGGGGGGATTGAGCAGTTCTTC.

The V call is TRBV6-1, the J call TRBJ1-3, with D maybe TRBD1 (5 bases). Germline V gene lookup returns CDR1 MNHNS and CDR2 SASEGT. The CDR3 is 15 amino acids. Trimming pared 0 bases from V and 8 bases from J, leaving 14 bases between. The CDR3 loop is CASSEAPRAWDTIYF. The CDR3 nucleotides read TGTGCCAGCAGTGAAGCTCCCAGGGCATGGGACACCATATATTTT.

The chain links TRBV2 to TRBJ1-3; D is unresolved. Germline loops: CDR1 SNHLY, CDR2 FYNNEI. The CDR3 extends over 15 amino acids. Trimming left V 7 bases short and J 1 base short, with 14 bases between. The CDR3 region is CASTQQETSGNTIYF. CDR3 in DNA: TGTGCCAGCACCCAGCAAGAGACATCTGGAAACACCATATATTTT.

The chain links TRBV30 to TRBJ2-7, with 9 bases matching TRBD2. CDR3 size: 17 residues. With V trimmed by 0 bases and J by 4 bases, 13 bases remained unmatched. Germline lookup yields CDR1 GTSNPN and CDR2 SVGIG (reference sequence). The chain's CDR3 is CAWSVRGSGGTNYEQYF. The CDR3 bases are TGTGCCTGGAGTGTACGGGGTAGCGGGGGTACGAATTACGAGCAGTACTTC.

The rearrangement joins TRBV10-3 to TRBJ1-5; 7 bases are a match to TRBD1. V was pared by 5 bases and J by 4 bases, with 2 bases of the junction left unmatched. Germline V gene sequence: CDR1 ENHRY, CDR2 SYGVKD. CDR3 length: 13 residues. CDR3 nucleotides: TGTGCCATCAGTCAGGGACAGAATCAGCCCCAGCATTTT. The encoded protein is CAISQGQNQPQHF.

This chain joins TRBV7-9 and TRBJ1-4, with D possibly being TRBD1 (6 bases). CDR1 and CDR2 (germline): SEHNR, FQNEAQ (reference sequence). V lost 2 bases and J lost 0, with 13 bases in between. This CDR3 has 17 amino acids. The CDR3 loop is CASSLPGWDTTNEKLFF. The CDR3 coding sequence is TGTGCCAGCAGCTTACCAGGGTGGGACACAACTAATGAAAAACTGTTTTTT.

V is TRBV12-2 and J is TRBJ2-5; the table's D call of TRBD1 was not tested on the DNA. TRBV12-2 is recorded as a pseudogene. The CDR3 has 17 residues. CDR3 DNA sequence: TGTGCAAGTCGCTTAGAACCCCGGACAGAGTGCCAAGAGACCCAGTACTTC. It specifies CASRLEPRTECQETQYF.

V is TRBV3-1 (or the pseudogene TRBV3-2) and J is TRBJ2-5; D uncertain. V lost 0 bases to trimming and J lost 3 bases, with 11 bases between them. CDR1 and CDR2 from the germline V gene are LGHDT and YNNKEL (reference sequence). The CDR3 sequence is 15 residues long. CDR3 loop: CASSQEFRSKETQYF. The CDR3 region has the DNA TGTGCCAGCAGCCAAGAATTTAGATCAAAAGAGACCCAGTACTTC.